This note documents a single T cell receptor (beta chain) sequence. Its antigen is unidentified. TCRdb independently ran MiXCR on the reads; one entry per CDR3 protein. The table records roughly 300,000 distinct CDR3 sequences, around a tenth of them present only once. This specimen comes from a study of T cell repertoires in cytomegalovirus infection. Study-wide context: Evidence of both CMV infection and a matching HLA type came from public TCR beta signatures.

This CDR3 region has 15 residues. From germline, CDR1 is LGHNA and CDR2 YSLEER. Trimming shortened V by 0 bases and J by 7 bases, and 13 bases separated the two germline ends. Study-wide findings and caveats: CMV carriers with the relevant HLA were identified by cumulative public TCR beta family frequency.

The TCR comes from a human donor in good health (CMV status not recorded). Some clones in this sample may be carry-over from other donors' samples. The chain recombines TRBV4-3 with TRBJ1-5; tentatively, D is TRBD1 (5 bases). Source material: PBMCs. DNA for the CDR3: TGCGCCAGCAGCCAAGATCCAGGGAGAGAACAGCCCCAGCATTTT. Translation: CASSQDPGREQPQHF.